A selection of T cell receptor beta chains follows, all from one sample in a study of cytomegalovirus exposure and HLA in healthy donors. Sequencing was performed with immunoSEQ multiplex PCR; in TCRdb, only in-frame clones are kept and a portion is missing. The repertoire holds around 130,000 clones, with 81% as singletons. Sample: PBMCs. Every receptor here comes from a man aged 18 to 29 in good health and CMV-seronegative. CDR3s include the opening cysteine and the closing phenylalanine or tryptophan. The order of the fields is clone size, J gene, V gene, D gene, CDR3 protein, CDR3 DNA. The D gene is left open where the match is weak. For some rows the clone size is stated as once, few or many, or as a class when expanded; others skip it.

clone_size: NA; j_call: TRBJ1-1; v_call: TRBV7-2; d_call: NA; cdr3_aa: CASSFLQVNTEAFF; cdr3_nt: TGTGCCAGCAGCTTTTTACAGGTGAACACTGAAGCTTTCTTT
clone_size: NA; j_call: TRBJ2-1; v_call: TRBV7-9; d_call: NA; cdr3_aa: CASSPLVGTALSPFF; cdr3_nt: TGTGCCAGCAGCCCATTGGTCGGGACTGCCCTGAGTCCGTTCTTC
clone_size: NA; j_call: TRBJ2-3; v_call: TRBV9; d_call: TRBD2; cdr3_aa: CASSGRLAGGYTDTQYF; cdr3_nt: TGTGCCAGCAGCGGAAGACTAGCGGGGGGATACACAGATACGCAGTATTTT
clone_size: NA; j_call: TRBJ2-1; v_call: TRBV30; d_call: TRBD2; cdr3_aa: CAWSAQRGYNEQFF; cdr3_nt: TGTGCCTGGAGTGCTCAGCGGGGGTATAATGAGCAGTTCTTC
clone_size: few; j_call: TRBJ1-2; v_call: TRBV27; d_call: NA; cdr3_aa: CASSTYRQNNYGYTF; cdr3_nt: TGTGCCAGCAGCACGTACCGACAGAATAACTATGGCTACACCTTC
clone_size: NA; j_call: TRBJ2-7; v_call: TRBV30; d_call: NA; cdr3_aa: CAWIKGVPYEQYF; cdr3_nt: TGTGCCTGGATAAAAGGGGTACCCTACGAGCAGTACTTC
clone_size: once; j_call: TRBJ1-1; v_call: TRBV15; d_call: NA; cdr3_aa: CATSSSRSGTEAFF; cdr3_nt: TGTGCCACCAGCAGTTCCCGGAGCGGGACTGAAGCTTTCTTT
clone_size: NA; j_call: TRBJ1-2; v_call: TRBV30; d_call: NA; cdr3_aa: CAWKSNYGYTF; cdr3_nt: TGTGCCTGGAAGAGCAACTATGGCTACACCTTC
clone_size: NA; j_call: TRBJ1-5; v_call: TRBV12-5; d_call: NA; cdr3_aa: CASGTQENQPQHF; cdr3_nt: TGTGCTAGTGGTACACAGGAGAATCAGCCCCAGCATTTT
clone_size: NA; j_call: TRBJ2-7; v_call: TRBV6-6; d_call: NA; cdr3_aa: CASSYVRGRGEQYF; cdr3_nt: TGTGCCAGCAGTTACGTTAGGGGGCGGGGCGAGCAGTACTTC
clone_size: NA; j_call: TRBJ1-2; v_call: TRBV6-5; d_call: TRBD1; cdr3_aa: CASSPDRYRYTF; cdr3_nt: TGTGCCAGCAGTCCGGACAGGTATCGCTACACCTTC
clone_size: NA; j_call: TRBJ2-7; v_call: TRBV5-4; d_call: TRBD1; cdr3_aa: CASSPTEDRRTYEQYF; cdr3_nt: TGTGCCAGCAGCCCGACGGAGGACAGGCGAACCTACGAGCAGTACTTC
clone_size: NA; j_call: TRBJ2-1; v_call: TRBV6-5; d_call: TRBD1; cdr3_aa: CASRKGTGGYNEQFF; cdr3_nt: TGTGCCAGCAGAAAAGGGACAGGGGGATACAATGAGCAGTTCTTC
clone_size: NA; j_call: TRBJ1-1; v_call: TRBV29-1; d_call: NA; cdr3_aa: CSVLQGYTEAFF; cdr3_nt: TGCAGCGTTCTGCAGGGGTACACTGAAGCTTTCTTT
clone_size: few; j_call: TRBJ1-1; v_call: TRBV25-1; d_call: NA; cdr3_aa: CASSQTTYEAEAFF; cdr3_nt: TGTGCCAGCAGTCAGACTACATATGAGGCCGAGGCTTTCTTT
clone_size: NA; j_call: TRBJ2-1; v_call: TRBV9; d_call: TRBD1; cdr3_aa: CASSVRRGLDNEQFF; cdr3_nt: TGTGCCAGCAGCGTACGCAGGGGGCTTGACAATGAGCAGTTCTTC
clone_size: NA; j_call: TRBJ1-3; v_call: TRBV27; d_call: NA; cdr3_aa: CASSLSRGFAGNTIYF; cdr3_nt: TGTGCCAGCAGTTTATCCAGGGGCTTTGCTGGAAACACCATATATTTT
clone_size: NA; j_call: TRBJ2-7; v_call: TRBV29-1; d_call: TRBD1; cdr3_aa: CSGRRGQGYEQYF; cdr3_nt: TGCAGCGGACGTAGGGGACAGGGGTACGAGCAGTACTTC
clone_size: NA; j_call: TRBJ2-7; v_call: TRBV19; d_call: NA; cdr3_aa: CASSMRDRSSYEQYF; cdr3_nt: TGTGCCAGTAGTATGCGGGACAGAAGCTCCTACGAGCAGTACTTC
clone_size: NA; j_call: TRBJ1-1; v_call: TRBV6-6; d_call: NA; cdr3_aa: CASSPGAGGTTEAFF; cdr3_nt: TGTGCCAGCAGCCCCGGGGCCGGGGGGACCACTGAAGCTTTCTTT
clone_size: NA; j_call: TRBJ1-4; v_call: TRBV7-9; d_call: NA; cdr3_aa: CASSPVLDSKKLFF; cdr3_nt: TGTGCCAGCAGCCCGGTTTTGGACAGCAAAAAACTGTTTTTT
clone_size: NA; j_call: TRBJ2-5; v_call: TRBV9; d_call: NA; cdr3_aa: CASSVANSWGRETQYF; cdr3_nt: TGTGCCAGCAGCGTAGCTAATTCGTGGGGGCGTGAGACCCAGTACTTC
clone_size: NA; j_call: TRBJ1-1; v_call: TRBV15; d_call: TRBD1; cdr3_aa: CATSRGLGQGFTEAFF; cdr3_nt: TGTGCCACCAGCAGAGGCCTTGGACAGGGATTTACTGAAGCTTTCTTT
clone_size: once; j_call: TRBJ2-7; v_call: TRBV5-1; d_call: TRBD1; cdr3_aa: CASSPGPGQGARSGYEQYF; cdr3_nt: TGCGCCAGCAGCCCGGGACCGGGACAGGGGGCGAGGTCTGGTTACGAGCAGTACTTC
clone_size: NA; j_call: TRBJ2-3; v_call: TRBV2; d_call: NA; cdr3_aa: CASSGNLDTQYF; cdr3_nt: TGTGCCAGCAGTGGAAACTTAGATACGCAGTATTTT
clone_size: NA; j_call: TRBJ2-3; v_call: TRBV9; d_call: NA; cdr3_aa: CASTAAGSGTDTQYF; cdr3_nt: TGTGCCAGCACCGCTGCGGGGTCGGGCACAGATACGCAGTATTTT